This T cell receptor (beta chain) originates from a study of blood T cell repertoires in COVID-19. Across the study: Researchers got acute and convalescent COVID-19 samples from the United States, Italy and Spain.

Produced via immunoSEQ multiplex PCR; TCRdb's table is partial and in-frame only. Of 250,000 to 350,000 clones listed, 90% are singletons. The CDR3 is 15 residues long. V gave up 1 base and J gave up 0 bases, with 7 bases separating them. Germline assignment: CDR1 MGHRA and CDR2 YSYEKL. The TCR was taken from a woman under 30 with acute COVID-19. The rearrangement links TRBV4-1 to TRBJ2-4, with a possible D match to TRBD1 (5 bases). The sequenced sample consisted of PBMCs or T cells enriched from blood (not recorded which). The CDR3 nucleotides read TGCGCCAGCAGCCAAGTAGGGGTAGCCAAAAACATTCAGTACTTC. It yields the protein CASSQVGVAKNIQYF.